The clone carrying this TCR beta chain turned up a few times. The data stem from a study of T-cell reconstitution after alpha-beta-depleted transplantation in children. For TCRbeta, the library was prepared with unique molecular identifiers. TCRdb re-analysed the PCR reads in MiXCR, keeping a single row per CDR3 protein. The sample includes about 310,000 distinct CDR3 sequences, around 25% of them seen just once. V lost 7 bases, J lost 6 bases, and 11 bases stayed unmatched. The CDR3 runs to 15 residues. The rearrangement uses TRBV12-3 or TRBV12-4 and TRBJ2-3; 9 nucleotides match TRBD1. This clonotype originated in a male patient aged 5 to 17 who had a stem cell transplant for acute lymphoblastic leukemia, so the T cells may come from the graft donor. The source was PBMCs, mostly from graft donor cells, collected 180 days after TCRalphabeta/CD19-depleted stem cell transplant. The CDR3 loop is CASKPGQGIPDTQYF. The CDR3 DNA sequence: TGTGCCAGCAAACCGGGACAGGGTATCCCCGATACGCAGTATTTT.